The 22 T cell receptor beta chains presented below share a single source sample, sequenced in a study of siplizumab effects on memory and regulatory T cells. Profiling relied on immunoSEQ multiplex PCR, and the TCRdb table lists in-frame clones only, not all of them. This sample yields about 91,000 clones, of which roughly 96% are seen a single time; approximately 0.031% belongs to the top ten. The sequenced material came from naive CD4+ T cells sorted from blood. All receptors come from a human donor in good health.

The chain has TRBV19 and TRBJ2-2; 9 bases align to TRBD2. The CDR3 covers 16 residues. Germline V CDR1 and CDR2: LNHDA, SQIVND (reference sequence). With V trimmed by 6 bases and J by 1 base, 6 bases remained unmatched. CDR3 protein: CASRSRLAVNTGELFF. CDR3 nucleotides: TGTGCCAGTAGATCGAGACTAGCGGTGAACACCGGGGAGCTGTTTTTT.

J is TRBJ2-3 and V is TRBV5-1; 8 bases agree with TRBD1. CDR3 length: 15 amino acids. Germline trimming cut 1 base from V and 4 bases from J; bases unmatched to any gene: 5. Germline values: CDR1 SGHRS, CDR2 YFSETQ. CDR3 DNA: TGCGCCAGCAGCTTGTCCGACAGGGGCGCAGATACGCAGTATTTT. As protein: CASSLSDRGADTQYF.

V usage is TRBV7-2 and J usage is TRBJ2-7; no firm D call. The CDR3 runs 15 residues. Trimming shortened V by 1 base and J by 3 bases, and 13 bases separated the two germline ends. Looked up from germline, CDR1 is SGHTA and CDR2 is FQGNSA. The CDR3 here is CASSLGPSFLYEQYF. In DNA, the CDR3 is TGTGCCAGCAGCTTAGGCCCCAGCTTCCTCTACGAGCAGTACTTC.

This sequence joins TRBV9 and TRBJ2-7, with TRBD1 identical over 7 bases. CDR1 is SGDLS, CDR2 YYNGEE, per germline. CDR3 length equals 14 residues. The V and J ends lost 3 bases and 6 bases, in that order; junction bases with no gene match: 9. CDR3 nucleotides: TGTGCCAGCAGCGCACAGACAGGGTACGGCGAGCAGTACTTC. The encoded protein is CASSAQTGYGEQYF.

V gene TRBV6-6 combines with J gene TRBJ2-3; TRBD2 matches 7 bases. The V segment lost 3 bases and the J segment 4 bases; nucleotides outside the gene matches: 4. The CDR3 spans 14 residues. Germline assignment: CDR1 MNHNY and CDR2 SVGAGI (reference sequence). The CDR3 region has the DNA TGTGCCAGCAGTTATGGGGGGGTATCAGATACGCAGTATTTT. This codes for CASSYGGVSDTQYF.

The gene calls are TRBV14 and TRBJ2-7, with 9 bases fitting TRBD2. CDR1 is SGHDN, CDR2 FVKESK, per germline. The CDR3 is 15 amino acids. Trimming removed 0 bases from V and 5 bases from J; junction bases left unmatched: 5. DNA for the CDR3: TGTGCCAGCAGCCAAGATCTTAGCGGGGGTAACGAGCAGTACTTC. This encodes CASSQDLSGGNEQYF.

Only a few counts were recorded for this clone. The chain has TRBV19 and TRBJ2-3; D is unclear. This CDR3 has 12 residues. CDR1 and CDR2 from the germline V gene are LNHDA and SQIVND (reference sequence). Trimming stripped 7 bases from V and 5 bases from J, with 10 bases between. The CDR3 DNA sequence: TGTGCCAGTAACGCTGACCTAGATACGCAGTATTTT. This gives the protein CASNADLDTQYF.

Concerning this clone itself: At one of its ends the junction is not consistent with the germline gene, which may arise from a read error. The rearrangement uses TRBV7-8 and TRBJ2-7; D remains ambiguous. This CDR3 is built from 14 residues. Germline V gene lookup returns CDR1 SGHVS and CDR2 FQNEAQ. CDR3 sequence (DNA): TGTGCCAGCAGCTTAGATGGGGTAGGGTACGGGCAGTACTTC. Translated: CASSLDGVGYGQYF.

The rearrangement joins TRBV19 to TRBJ2-2; tentative D call: TRBD1 (7 bases). CDR3 length: 14 amino acids. The germline gives CDR1 LNHDA, CDR2 SQIVND (reference sequence). The V and J ends lost 7 bases and 5 bases respectively, with 14 bases between them. In nucleotides, the CDR3 is TGTGCCAGTATGAAGGGGGCGGGGACCGGGGAGCTGTTTTTT. Protein: CASMKGAGTGELFF.

This clone was observed a single time. The genes are TRBV2 and TRBJ2-1; 8 bases fit TRBD1. The CDR3 length is 12 residues. CDR1 is SNHLY, CDR2 FYNNEI, per germline. V dropped 5 bases and J dropped 9; count of bases not matched to a gene: 3. CDR3 loop: CASSQGAVEQFF. Here the CDR3 DNA reads TGTGCCAGCAGTCAGGGGGCAGTTGAGCAGTTCTTC.

CDR3 nucleotide sequence: TGTGCCAGTAGTATCCTAGGCCCCTTTGATACGCAGTATTTT. This encodes CASSILGPFDTQYF. This chain links TRBV19 with TRBJ2-3, with unresolved D. V was pared by 3 bases and J by 6 bases, with 13 bases between. Germline CDR1 and CDR2: LNHDA and SQIVND (reference sequence). The CDR3 runs to 14 residues.

This chain joins TRBV7-3 and TRBJ1-1; 8 nucleotides agree with TRBD1. The ends lost 5 bases at V and 6 bases at J; junction bases unmatched: 8. There are 14 residues in the CDR3. CDR1 and CDR2 from the germline V gene are SGHTA and FQGTGA. The CDR3 spells CASSPSGQGSEAFF. In DNA form, the CDR3 reads TGTGCCAGCAGCCCTTCCGGACAGGGCTCTGAAGCTTTCTTT. Supplemented by reference TRBV7-3 and TRBJ1-1, the full variable domain reads GAGVSQTPSNKVTEKGKYVELRCDPISGHTALYWYRQSLGQGPEFLIYFQGTGAADDSGLPNDRFFAVRPEGSVSTLKIQRTERGDSAVYLCASSPSGQGSEAFFGQGTRLTVV.

The chain has TRBV7-6 and TRBJ2-1, with 7 bases aligning to TRBD2. The CDR3 has 12 residues. Germline V gives CDR1 SGHVS, CDR2 FNYEAQ. V shed 0 bases, J shed 13 bases, and the junction held 3 bases outside the gene matches. This CDR3 is CASSLAGTTQFF. The CDR3 DNA follows: TGTGCCAGCAGCTTAGCCGGGACTACACAGTTCTTC.

This clone has a single count. The chain employs TRBV9 and TRBJ2-7; D is perhaps TRBD1 (5 bases). CDR3 length: 17 amino acids. The V end lost 3 bases, the J end lost 5 bases, and 24 bases lay between the germline ends. Germline V gene lookup returns CDR1 SGDLS and CDR2 YYNGEE. This chain's CDR3 is CASSAYSPGIVRDEQYF. CDR3 nucleotides: TGTGCCAGCAGCGCCTACTCACCAGGGATAGTCCGAGACGAGCAGTACTTC.

The chain has TRBV2 and TRBJ1-2; TRBD1 is a possible D gene (5 bases). V was trimmed by 5 bases and J by 4 bases, leaving 11 bases between them. Germline lookup yields CDR1 SNHLY and CDR2 FYNNEI. The CDR3 is 13 amino acids. CDR3 residues: CASSFEGTYGYTF. In DNA form, the CDR3 reads TGTGCCAGCAGTTTCGAGGGGACCTATGGCTACACCTTC.

The chain employs TRBV6-1 and TRBJ2-1; no definite D call. The CDR3 length is 15 residues. Trimming stripped 2 bases from V and 6 bases from J, with 14 bases between. Germline assignment: CDR1 MNHNS and CDR2 SASEGT. The CDR3 protein is CASSEPLGSLNEQFF. CDR3 DNA: TGTGCCAGCAGTGAACCCCTAGGCTCCCTCAATGAGCAGTTCTTC.

The chain recombines TRBV2 with TRBJ2-7; D may be TRBD2 (7 bases). Per germline, CDR1 SNHLY and CDR2 FYNNEI. This CDR3 has 14 residues. Trimming took off 7 bases at V and 4 bases at J, with 17 bases between the two ends. The CDR3 DNA reads TGTGCCAGCACCGAAGGGGGGGCGCGGTACGAGCAGTACTTC. Translated: CASTEGGARYEQYF.

The chain couples TRBV14 to TRBJ2-3; D gene unclear. CDR1 is SGHDN, CDR2 FVKESK, per germline. The germline V and J ends were trimmed by 4 bases and 4 bases, with 9 bases remaining between them. The CDR3 runs to 13 residues. The CDR3 sequence: CASSRPGPDTQYF. The CDR3 nucleotides read TGTGCCAGCAGCCGACCGGGCCCAGATACGCAGTATTTT.

The V call is TRBV6-5, the J call TRBJ2-7, with no clear D. The CDR3 covers 16 residues. The germline gives CDR1 MNHEY, CDR2 SVGAGI. V was cut by 0 bases and J by 3 bases, with 15 bases left in between. The CDR3 region is CASSYSKGRALYEQYF. CDR3 nucleotide sequence: TGTGCCAGCAGTTACTCTAAGGGCCGGGCTCTCTACGAGCAGTACTTC.

The chain employs TRBV7-9 and TRBJ1-3; 8 bases match TRBD1. Trimming took 0 bases from V and 5 from J; bases not matched to a gene: 6. The CDR3 is 16 amino acids. CDR1 and CDR2 from the germline V gene are SEHNR and FQNEAQ (reference sequence). The CDR3 is CASSLAGTGIRNTIYF. In nucleotides, the CDR3 is TGTGCCAGCAGCTTAGCCGGGACAGGTATAAGAAACACCATATATTTT.

The rearrangement links TRBV5-5 to TRBJ2-7; D is possibly TRBD1 (5 bases). V was clipped by 1 base and J by 0 bases, with 17 bases between them. The CDR3 runs to 17 residues. Germline V gene sequence: CDR1 SGHKS, CDR2 YYEKEE (reference sequence). The CDR3 nucleotides read TGTGCCAGCAGCTTGAGGGTTGGGGCGTCCGCCTCCTACGAGCAGTACTTC. Translated, it gives CASSLRVGASASYEQYF.

Concerning this clone itself: Germline and junction disagree at one end, which may indicate a read error. CDR3 in DNA: TGCAGCGCTGAAAAAACAGAGAACACTGAAGCTTTCTTT. Amino acid sequence: CSAEKTENTEAFF. This sequence joins TRBV29-1 and TRBJ1-1; unclear D gene. The V gene's germline CDR1 is SQVTM and CDR2 ANQGSEA. This CDR3 contains 13 residues. The full variable domain, its missing parts supplied by reference TRBV29-1 and TRBJ1-1, is SAVISQKPSRDICQRGTSLTIQCQVDSQVTMMFWYRQQPGQSLTLIATANQGSEATYESGFVIDKFPISRPNLTFSTLTVSNMSPEDSSIYLCSAEKTENTEAFFGQGTRLTVV.